This passage covers 8 T cell receptor beta chains from one sample sequenced in a study of blood T cell repertoires in COVID-19. Profiled with immunoSEQ multiplex PCR; TCRdb holds only in-frame clones, not every one. The table records 200,000 to 250,000 clones, roughly 84% of them present only once. Sequenced: peripheral blood. The origin of the receptors is a woman aged 40-49 years with active or convalescent COVID-19.

The rearrangement links TRBV19 to TRBJ2-5; possibly TRBD1 for D (7 bases). The germline V gene has CDR1 LNHDA and CDR2 SQIVND (reference sequence). Trimming left V 1 base short and J 2 bases short, with 11 bases between. CDR3 length: 15 residues. CDR3 in DNA: TGTGCCAGTAGTATAGGCGGGGACAGACAAGAGACCCAGTACTTC. Protein sequence: CASSIGGDRQETQYF.

This clone turned up a few times. The chain links TRBV6-1 to TRBJ1-1, with D possibly TRBD1 on 6 matching bases. The ends were cut back, 1 base at V and 1 base at J, with 19 bases in the middle. The length of the CDR3 is 18 residues. Looked up from germline, CDR1 is MNHNS and CDR2 is SASEGT. In nucleotides, the CDR3 is TGTGCCAGCAGTGAAGAAGTTAATGGACAGATTTGGAACACTGAAGCTTTCTTT. This encodes CASSEEVNGQIWNTEAFF.

The chain carries TRBV3-1 (or the pseudogene TRBV3-2) and TRBJ2-7; 7 bases are shared with TRBD1. CDR1 is LGHDT and CDR2 is YNNKEL in the germline V gene (reference sequence). Losses at the gene ends were 5 bases for V and 4 bases for J; bases not matched to a gene: 11. CDR3 length: 15 amino acids. DNA for the CDR3: TGTGCCAGCAGCGGGGACAGCCCGAAGCCTTACGAGCAGTACTTC. Amino acids: CASSGDSPKPYEQYF.

This clone was detected a few times. This sample also contains other DNA sequences that code for the same CDR3. V is TRBV5-1 and J is TRBJ1-1; the D is unclear. Per germline, CDR1 SGHRS and CDR2 YFSETQ. V lost 2 bases and J 1 base, leaving 6 bases between the germline ends. The length of the CDR3 is 13 residues. The CDR3 is CASSFRGNTEAFF. CDR3 nucleotides: TGCGCCAGCAGCTTTCGGGGGAACACTGAAGCTTTCTTT.

The rearrangement links TRBV3-1 (or the pseudogene TRBV3-2) to TRBJ2-3, with D perhaps TRBD2 (5 bases). This CDR3 comprises 16 residues. The V gene's germline CDR1 is LGHDT and CDR2 YNNKEL (reference sequence). V gave up 1 base and J gave up 1 base, with 12 bases separating them. The CDR3 sequence is CASSQGPGLGTDTQYF. In DNA form, the CDR3 reads TGTGCCAGCAGCCAAGGACCGGGGTTGGGCACAGATACGCAGTATTTT.

This sequence joins TRBV28 and TRBJ1-6; tentatively, D is TRBD1 (5 bases). Germline V gene data show CDR1 as MDHEN and CDR2 as SYDVKM. Trimming removed 2 bases from V and 10 bases from J, with 21 bases in between. CDR3 length: 17 residues. The chain's CDR3 is CASSLPGSRGSGSPLHF. CDR3 coding DNA: TGTGCCAGCAGTTTACCGGGTTCCCGGGGGAGTGGGTCACCCCTCCACTTT.

This clone was seen only a few times. This CDR3 is CASSHNRVGNEQFF. Written as DNA, the CDR3 is TGTGCCAGCAGCCATAACAGGGTTGGCAATGAGCAGTTCTTC. V gene TRBV3-1 (or the pseudogene TRBV3-2) combines with J gene TRBJ2-1; D is perhaps TRBD1 (6 bases). In germline, CDR1 is LGHDT, CDR2 YNNKEL (reference sequence). This CDR3 has 14 residues. V was pared by 3 bases and J by 6 bases, with 12 bases between.

The rearrangement links TRBV29-1 to TRBJ1-1; 10 nucleotides match TRBD1. Trimming cost V 6 bases and J 5 bases; bases outside gene matches: 3. CDR3 size: 12 residues. Germline V lookup: CDR1 SQVTM, CDR2 ANQGSEA. CDR3 nucleotides: TGCAGCGTGGGGGGACAGGGGACTGAAGCTTTCTTT. Translation gives CSVGGQGTEAFF.